Listed below are T cell receptor beta chains from one sample, sequenced in a study of cytomegalovirus exposure and HLA in healthy donors. This table comes from immunoSEQ multiplex PCR, and its TCRdb copy is limited to in-frame clones, with some not included. Altogether 110,000 to 150,000 clones are present, 75% being singletons, with the ten largest covering 6.5% to 9%. Source material: PBMCs. These receptors were taken from a man younger than 45 in good health and CMV-seronegative. Both conserved end residues are trimmed from each CDR3.

TRBJ2-5 TRBV7-7 ASSLVTGQQTQY
TRBJ2-3 TRBV28 ASRGTSYHYTDTQY
TRBJ1-1 TRBV30 AWRRVAVTEAF
TRBJ2-5 TRBV27 ASSRVGGETQY
TRBJ1-1 TRBV15 ATSRDRRGGGESGAF
TRBJ1-1 TRBV28 ASSFTGRTEAF
TRBJ2-5 TRBV29-1 SVPSELAGLKETQY
TRBJ1-5 TRBV28 ASSLGTGGEQPQH
TRBJ1-4 TRBV28 ASSCPWTGKDEKLF
TRBJ1-4 TRBV6-5 ASSYIQGGEKLF
TRBJ2-7 TRBV10-1 ASSPWTGGEQY
TRBJ2-2 TRBV5-6 ASSLPGFRAGELF
TRBJ1-5 TRBV19 ASRWDSNSNQPQH
TRBJ1-1 TRBV4-2 ASSQVRGTEAF
TRBJ2-4 TRBV19 ASSIAGPQGANIQY
TRBJ2-1 TRBV27 ASRETAYNEQF
TRBJ2-3 TRBV27 ASSPPVLAGTDTQY
TRBJ2-7 TRBV7-2 ASSSQGGGYEQY
TRBJ1-6 TRBV6-5 ASSYSTGTRNSPLH
TRBJ1-2 TRBV6-1 ASMTGNYGYT
TRBJ2-7 TRBV27 AGRGYEQY
TRBJ1-3 TRBV19 ASLGPPYSGNTIY
TRBJ2-5 TRBV10-3 AISSSTLAEQETQY
TRBJ2-1 TRBV25-1 ASSELAGSNEQF
TRBJ1-1 TRBV19 ASSIPRQGAYTEAF
TRBJ1-1 TRBV5-6 ASSSNGQGHTEAF
NA TRBV5-6 ASSTGGRLHEQY
TRBJ1-1 TRBV30 AWSVRGKNNLRHTEAF
TRBJ1-5 TRBV28 ASSLGEQPQH
TRBJ1-4 TRBV19 ASSINRNEKLF
TRBJ2-5 TRBV7-8 ASSLMRGGGKETQY
TRBJ1-1 TRBV18 ASSRGQNTEAF
TRBJ2-3 TRBV9 ASSSASWQDTQY
TRBJ1-2 TRBV10-3 AISRDGWGDGYT
TRBJ2-5 TRBV11-3 ASSLGGQGGETQY
TRBJ2-3 TRBV5-6 ASSLTGHTQY
TRBJ2-7 TRBV5-6 ASSLNRYEQY
TRBJ1-1 TRBV5-5 ATSGGSSTTEAF
TRBJ1-5 TRBV6-6 ASRAGTASNQPQH
TRBJ2-7 TRBV5-3 ARSLVAPEQY
TRBJ2-1 TRBV29-1 SVEDPGLSYNEQF
TRBJ1-2 TRBV27 ASSSTDRGESYGYT
TRBJ2-1 TRBV2 ASSEAALNEQF
TRBJ1-6 TRBV30 AWSTSDSPLH
TRBJ2-1 TRBV29-1 SVEGGDRGLDEQF
TRBJ2-3 TRBV20-1 SATGNTQY
TRBJ1-3 TRBV2 ASSAQAYGNTIY
TRBJ2-1 TRBV19 ASSRGQTGEQF
TRBJ1-2 TRBV6-5 ASSSRDSYGYT
TRBJ1-1 TRBV10-1 ASSESRQGATEAF
TRBJ2-7 TRBV29-1 SVEGGGPLEQY
TRBJ2-6 TRBV7-8 ASSLRGWGSGANVLT
TRBJ2-1 TRBV29-1 SVWEGVYNEQF
TRBJ2-7 TRBV6-1 ASSERGSGYEQY